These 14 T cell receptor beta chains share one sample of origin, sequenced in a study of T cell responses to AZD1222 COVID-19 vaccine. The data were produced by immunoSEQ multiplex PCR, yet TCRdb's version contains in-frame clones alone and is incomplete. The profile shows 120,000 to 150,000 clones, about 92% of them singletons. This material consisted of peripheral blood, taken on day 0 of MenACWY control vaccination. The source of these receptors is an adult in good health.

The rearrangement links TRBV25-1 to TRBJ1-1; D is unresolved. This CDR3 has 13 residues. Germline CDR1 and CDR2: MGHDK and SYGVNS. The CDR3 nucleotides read TGTGCAATTTGGACCCGGGGGAACACTGAAGCTTTCTTT. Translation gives CAIWTRGNTEAFF.

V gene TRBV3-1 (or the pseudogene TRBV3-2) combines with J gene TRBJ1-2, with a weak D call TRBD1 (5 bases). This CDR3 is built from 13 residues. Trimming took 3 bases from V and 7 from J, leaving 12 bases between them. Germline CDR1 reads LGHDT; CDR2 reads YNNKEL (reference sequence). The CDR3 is CASSQGRGGGYTF. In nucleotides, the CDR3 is TGTGCCAGCAGCCAGGGGAGGGGAGGTGGCTACACCTTC.

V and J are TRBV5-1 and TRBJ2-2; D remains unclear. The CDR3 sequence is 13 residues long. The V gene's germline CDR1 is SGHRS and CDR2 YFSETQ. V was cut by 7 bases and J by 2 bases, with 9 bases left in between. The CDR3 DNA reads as TGCGCCAGCGGCCCCGCCAACACCGGGGAGCTGTTTTTT. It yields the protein CASGPANTGELFF.

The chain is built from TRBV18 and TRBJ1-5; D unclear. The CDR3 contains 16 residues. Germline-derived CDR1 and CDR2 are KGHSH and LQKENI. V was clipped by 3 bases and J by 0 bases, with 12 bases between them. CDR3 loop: CASSPSRIDSNQPQHF. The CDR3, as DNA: TGTGCCAGCTCACCCTCCCGAATAGATAGCAATCAGCCCCAGCATTTT. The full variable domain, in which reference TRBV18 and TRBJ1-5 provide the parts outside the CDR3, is NAGVMQNPRHLVRRRGQEARLRCSPMKGHSHVYWYRQLPEEGLKFMVYLQKENIIDESGMPKERFSAEFPKEGPSILRIQQVVRGDSAAYFCASSPSRIDSNQPQHFGDGTRLSIL.

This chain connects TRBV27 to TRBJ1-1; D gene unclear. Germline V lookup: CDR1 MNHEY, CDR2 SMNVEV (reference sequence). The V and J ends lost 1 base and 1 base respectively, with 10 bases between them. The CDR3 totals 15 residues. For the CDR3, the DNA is TGTGCCAGCAGTTTATTCCCACTAGCGAACACTGAAGCTTTCTTT. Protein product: CASSLFPLANTEAFF.

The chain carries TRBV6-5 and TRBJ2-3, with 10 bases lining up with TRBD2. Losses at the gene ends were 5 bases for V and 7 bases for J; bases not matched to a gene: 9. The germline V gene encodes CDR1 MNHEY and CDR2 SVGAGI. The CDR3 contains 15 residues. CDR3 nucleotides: TGTGCCAGCAGTCTCCAGCTAGCGGGAGTGAATACGCAGTATTTT. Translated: CASSLQLAGVNTQYF.

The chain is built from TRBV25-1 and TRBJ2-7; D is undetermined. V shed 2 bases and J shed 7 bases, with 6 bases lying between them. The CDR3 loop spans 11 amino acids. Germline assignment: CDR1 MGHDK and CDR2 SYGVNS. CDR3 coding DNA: TGTGCCAGCAGTGAAGGGCCTGAGCAGTACTTC. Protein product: CASSEGPEQYF.

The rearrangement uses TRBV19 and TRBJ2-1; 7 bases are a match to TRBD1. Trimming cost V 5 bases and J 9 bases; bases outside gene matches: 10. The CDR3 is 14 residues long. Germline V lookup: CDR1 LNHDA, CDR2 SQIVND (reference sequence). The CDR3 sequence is CASSGDREVSEQFF. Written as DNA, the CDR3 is TGTGCCAGTAGTGGCGACAGGGAAGTAAGTGAGCAGTTCTTC.

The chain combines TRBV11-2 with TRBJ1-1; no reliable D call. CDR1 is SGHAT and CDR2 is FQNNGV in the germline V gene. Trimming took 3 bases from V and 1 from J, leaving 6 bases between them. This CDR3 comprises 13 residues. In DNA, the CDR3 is TGTGCCAGCAGCTTCGACCCGAACACTGAAGCTTTCTTT. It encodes CASSFDPNTEAFF.

CDR3 in DNA: TGTGCCAGCAGTGAAGGAAGGTACGAGCAGTACTTC. This gives the protein CASSEGRYEQYF. The chain uses TRBV25-1 and TRBJ2-7, with no clear D. The V and J ends lost 2 bases and 4 bases respectively, with 6 bases between them. This CDR3 is 12 amino acids long. From germline, CDR1 is MGHDK and CDR2 SYGVNS.

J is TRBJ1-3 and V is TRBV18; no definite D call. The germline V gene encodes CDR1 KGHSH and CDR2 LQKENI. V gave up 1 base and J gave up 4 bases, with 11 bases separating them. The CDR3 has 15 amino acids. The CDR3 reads CASSPQLDGGNTIYF. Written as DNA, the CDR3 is TGTGCCAGCTCACCACAACTTGACGGAGGAAACACCATATATTTT.

CDR3 in amino acids: CATDRERETQYF. The CDR3 region has the DNA TGTGCCACCGACAGGGAGCGAGAGACCCAGTACTTC. The V and J genes are TRBV25-1 and TRBJ2-5; TRBD1 matches 7 bases. CDR3 size: 12 residues. Trimming cost V 10 bases and J 4 bases; bases outside gene matches: 6. From germline, CDR1 is MGHDK and CDR2 SYGVNS.

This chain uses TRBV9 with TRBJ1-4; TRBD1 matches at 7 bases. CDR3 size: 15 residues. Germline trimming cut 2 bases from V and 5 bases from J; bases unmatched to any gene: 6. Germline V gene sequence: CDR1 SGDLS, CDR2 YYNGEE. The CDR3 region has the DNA TGTGCCAGCAGCGTCGGGACAGTTAGAAATGAAAAACTGTTTTTT. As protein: CASSVGTVRNEKLFF.

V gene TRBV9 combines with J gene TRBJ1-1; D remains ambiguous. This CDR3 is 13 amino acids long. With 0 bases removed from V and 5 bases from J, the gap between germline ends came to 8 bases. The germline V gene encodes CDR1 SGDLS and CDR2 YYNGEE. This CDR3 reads CASSVDPLTEAFF. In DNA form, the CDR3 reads TGTGCCAGCAGCGTAGATCCGTTAACTGAAGCTTTCTTT.